This entry lists 26 T cell receptor beta chains sequenced from one sample in a study of T cell responses to AZD1222 COVID-19 vaccine. TCRdb's table, derived via immunoSEQ multiplex PCR, lists solely in-frame clones and lacks some. Of around 160,000 clones listed, about 90% are singletons. Sample: peripheral blood, taken 28 days after the second AZD1222 dose. The receptors stem from an adult who received the AZD1222 COVID-19 vaccine.

Only one count was recorded for this clone. The gene calls are TRBV6-5 and TRBJ1-1, with D maybe TRBD1 (5 bases). V gave up 0 bases and J gave up 5 bases, with 13 bases separating them. Germline V gene data show CDR1 as MNHEY and CDR2 as SVGAGI. CDR3 length equals 15 residues. CDR3 sequence (DNA): TGTGCCAGCAGTTACTCATGGGGCCTGGGGACTGAAGCTTTCTTT. Its translation: CASSYSWGLGTEAFF.

The V call is TRBV5-1, the J call TRBJ2-7, with D tentatively TRBD1 or TRBD2 (5 bases each). Per germline, CDR1 SGHRS and CDR2 YFSETQ. CDR3 length: 14 amino acids. The V and J ends lost 3 bases and 6 bases respectively, with 16 bases between them. CDR3 sequence reads: CASSYSRGIGEQYF. CDR3 nucleotide sequence: TGCGCCAGCAGCTACTCGAGGGGTATTGGCGAGCAGTACTTC. Full variable domain (outside the CDR3, taken from reference TRBV5-1 and TRBJ2-7): KAGVTQTPRYLIKTRGQQVTLSCSPISGHRSVSWYQQTPGQGLQFLFEYFSETQRNKGNFPGRFSGRQFSNSRSEMNVSTLELGDSALYLCASSYSRGIGEQYFGPGTRLTVT.

The J gene is TRBJ1-1, the V gene TRBV5-4, with unresolved D. The CDR3 length is 16 residues. Germline V CDR1 and CDR2: SGHNT, YYREEE (reference sequence). V was clipped by 3 bases and J by 5 bases, with 20 bases between them. As DNA, the CDR3 is TGTGCCAGCAGCTCGGACCCGGGCCCCAGACCAACTGAAGCTTTCTTT. It translates to CASSSDPGPRPTEAFF.

The rearrangement uses TRBV6-2 or TRBV6-3 and TRBJ2-7, with 7 bases fitting TRBD1. Germline V gives CDR1 MNHEY, CDR2 SVGEGT. The V segment lost 2 bases and the J segment 9 bases; nucleotides outside the gene matches: 4. This CDR3 has 12 amino acids. For the CDR3, the DNA is TGTGCCAGCAGTTACCGGGACAGTGTGCAGTACTTC. Translated, it gives CASSYRDSVQYF.

V is TRBV18 and J is TRBJ2-4, with 9 bases lining up with TRBD2. The J segment lost 4 bases and the V segment lost 1 base, leaving 5 bases of the junction unmatched. The CDR3 has 16 amino acids. In germline, CDR1 is KGHSH, CDR2 LQKENI. The CDR3 bases are TGTGCCAGCTCACCACTCAGCGGGGGGCTAAAAAACATTCAGTACTTC. Translation: CASSPLSGGLKNIQYF.

The chain combines TRBV7-2 with TRBJ2-5; 7 positions match TRBD1. With 3 bases clipped from V and 1 base from J, the junction kept 2 bases outside the gene matches. The CDR3 runs 14 residues. The germline gives CDR1 SGHTA, CDR2 FQGNSA. The CDR3 here is CASSLTGSQETQYF. DNA of the CDR3: TGTGCCAGCAGCTTGACAGGGTCCCAAGAGACCCAGTACTTC.

The V and J genes are TRBV7-9 and TRBJ1-5, with D perhaps TRBD1 (5 bases). Germline V lookup: CDR1 SEHNR, CDR2 FQNEAQ (reference sequence). This CDR3 spans 14 amino acids. With 2 bases removed from V and 4 bases from J, the gap between germline ends came to 9 bases. Here the CDR3 reads CASSLMGENQPQHF. CDR3 coding DNA: TGTGCCAGCAGCTTAATGGGGGAAAATCAGCCCCAGCATTTT.

The CDR3 DNA follows: TGTGCCAGCAGCAGCGGGGTCGAAGCTTTCTTT. It translates to CASSSGVEAFF. The rearrangement uses TRBV27 and TRBJ1-1, with unresolved D. Trimming took 6 bases from V and 8 from J, leaving 10 bases between them. The CDR3 extends over 11 amino acids. CDR1 is MNHEY, CDR2 SMNVEV, per germline (reference sequence).

This clone was counted a few times. The chain links TRBV5-8 to TRBJ1-2; D possibly corresponds to TRBD1 (5 bases). Germline V gene lookup returns CDR1 SGHTS and CDR2 YDEGEE. The CDR3 is made up of 15 amino acids. V lost 3 bases to trimming and J lost 4 bases, with 16 bases between them. The CDR3 loop is CASSSRDSGSYGYTF. CDR3 nucleotides: TGTGCCAGCAGCTCACGGGACTCCGGGAGCTATGGCTACACCTTC.

V is TRBV7-9 and J is TRBJ1-2, with D hard to call. V was shortened by 3 bases and J by 0 bases, with 5 bases between the two germline ends. The CDR3 covers 13 residues. Germline V gene data show CDR1 as SEHNR and CDR2 as FQNEAQ (reference sequence). CDR3 DNA sequence: TGTGCCAGCAGCTTGTCACCTAACTATGGCTACACCTTC. Its protein product is CASSLSPNYGYTF.

The genes are TRBV7-6 and TRBJ2-1; D is undetermined. The V gene lost 1 base and the J gene lost 0 bases, with 10 bases spanning the gap. This CDR3 is built from 16 residues. Germline assignment: CDR1 SGHVS and CDR2 FNYEAQ. CDR3 protein: CASSLGGWPSYNEQFF. The CDR3, as DNA: TGTGCCAGCAGCTTAGGAGGCTGGCCCTCCTACAATGAGCAGTTCTTC. The full variable domain, in which reference TRBV7-6 and TRBJ2-1 provide the parts outside the CDR3, is GAGVSQSPRYKVTKRGQDVALRCDPISGHVSLYWYRQALGQGPEFLTYFNYEAQQDKSGLPNDRFSAERPEGSISTLTIQRTEQRDSAMYRCASSLGGWPSYNEQFFGPGTRLTVL.

The chain couples TRBV19 to TRBJ1-5; 8 bases match TRBD1. The J segment lost 1 base and the V segment lost 3 bases, leaving 5 bases of the junction unmatched. Germline lookup yields CDR1 LNHDA and CDR2 SQIVND (reference sequence). CDR3 size: 16 residues. Here the CDR3 reads CASSIPRGPSNQPQHF. CDR3 bases: TGTGCCAGTAGTATCCCCAGGGGGCCAAGCAATCAGCCCCAGCATTTT. The whole variable domain, filled in from reference TRBV19 and TRBJ1-5, reads DGGITQSPKYLFRKEGQNVTLSCEQNLNHDAMYWYRQDPGQGLRLIYYSQIVNDFQKGDIAEGYSVSREKKESFPLTVTSAQKNPTAFYLCASSIPRGPSNQPQHFGDGTRLSIL.

The chain links TRBV19 to TRBJ2-2; no definite D call. CDR3 length: 13 residues. Germline V gives CDR1 LNHDA, CDR2 SQIVND (reference sequence). Deletions cut 3 bases from V and 2 bases from J, with 4 bases between. Here the CDR3 reads CASSMGNTGELFF. For the CDR3, the DNA is TGTGCCAGTAGTATGGGAAACACCGGGGAGCTGTTTTTT.

The rearrangement joins TRBV7-8 to TRBJ1-1; no definite D call. The CDR3 is 14 residues long. V was clipped by 8 bases and J by 0 bases, with 13 bases between them. CDR1 and CDR2 (germline): SGHVS, FQNEAQ. This CDR3 is CASLPPEMNTEAFF. Written as DNA, the CDR3 is TGTGCCAGCCTCCCCCCCGAGATGAACACTGAAGCTTTCTTT.

The chain couples TRBV5-1 to TRBJ1-3, with D perhaps matching TRBD1 (5 bases). This CDR3 region has 15 residues. CDR1 and CDR2 (germline): SGHRS, YFSETQ. V lost 2 bases and J 2 bases, leaving 11 bases between the germline ends. In nucleotides, the CDR3 is TGCGCCAGCAGCTTCCAGGGAGTTGCTGGAAACACCATATATTTT. Its protein product is CASSFQGVAGNTIYF.

This chain links TRBV2 with TRBJ1-2; TRBD1 might be the D (5 bases). CDR1 and CDR2 (germline): SNHLY, FYNNEI. The CDR3 sequence is 14 residues long. The V end lost 6 bases, the J end lost 4 bases, and 15 bases lay between the germline ends. CDR3: CASRPKGRPYGYTF. CDR3 coding DNA: TGTGCCAGCAGGCCTAAGGGACGGCCCTATGGCTACACCTTC.

In this sample, this clone turned up once. This sequence joins TRBV5-6 and TRBJ2-1; 11 nucleotides align to TRBD2. The V gene end was trimmed by 4 bases and the J gene end by 9 bases; junction bases not matched to a gene: 12. The CDR3 consists of 16 residues. In germline, CDR1 is SGHDT, CDR2 YYEEEE. CDR3 DNA: TGTGCCAGCAGCCTACTAGCGGGGGCCTGGAGGGGTGAGCAGTTCTTC. Its protein is CASSLLAGAWRGEQFF.

In this sample, this clone turned up a few times. The genes are TRBV15 and TRBJ1-1; D uncertain. CDR3 length: 15 residues. The germline V gene has CDR1 LNHNV and CDR2 YYDKDF (reference sequence). The V end lost 1 base, the J end lost 0 bases, and 9 bases lay between the germline ends. The CDR3 bases are TGTGCCACCAGCAGAGGTACACTCCTGAACACTGAAGCTTTCTTT. Protein product: CATSRGTLLNTEAFF.

The chain uses TRBV6-6 and TRBJ1-3; D ambiguous. CDR1 and CDR2 (germline): MNHNY, SVGAGI (reference sequence). The CDR3 is 13 amino acids. V was pared by 4 bases and J by 2 bases, with 6 bases between. The CDR3: CASSSQPGNTIYF. CDR3 DNA: TGTGCCAGCAGTTCCCAGCCTGGAAACACCATATATTTT.

The chain combines TRBV5-8 with TRBJ1-1, with 7 bases fitting TRBD1. This CDR3 spans 13 amino acids. Trimming at V came to 6 bases and at J to 7 bases, leaving 9 bases not matched to a gene. CDR1 is SGHTS and CDR2 is YDEGEE in the germline V gene. CDR3 amino acids: CASTSQRTGEAFF. The DNA of the CDR3 is TGTGCCAGCACATCTCAAAGGACAGGTGAAGCTTTCTTT.

This clone was recorded only once. The genes are TRBV18 and TRBJ2-7, with unresolved D. From germline, CDR1 is KGHSH and CDR2 LQKENI. CDR3 length: 14 amino acids. V was clipped by 3 bases and J by 2 bases, with 11 bases between them. CDR3 bases: TGTGCCAGCTCACCGGTAGGACCTACCTACGAGCAGTACTTC. Translated, it gives CASSPVGPTYEQYF.

V is TRBV6-5 and J is TRBJ2-2, with D uncertain. CDR1 and CDR2 from the germline V gene are MNHEY and SVGAGI. The V and J ends lost 2 bases and 5 bases respectively, with 6 bases between them. This CDR3 comprises 13 residues. The CDR3 spells CASSYRATGELFF. For the CDR3, the DNA is TGTGCCAGCAGTTACCGGGCAACCGGGGAGCTGTTTTTT.

The rearrangement links TRBV9 to TRBJ2-3; D is possibly TRBD1 (5 bases). The CDR3 is 14 amino acids. The germline gives CDR1 SGDLS, CDR2 YYNGEE. V was pared by 3 bases and J by 3 bases, with 11 bases between. The CDR3 coding sequence is TGTGCCAGCAGCGCCGACAGAAAAACAGATACGCAGTATTTT. The encoded protein is CASSADRKTDTQYF.

The V call is TRBV6-5, the J call TRBJ1-5; D call uncertain. There are 12 residues in the CDR3. V lost 7 bases and J 4 bases, leaving 8 bases between the germline ends. Looked up from germline, CDR1 is MNHEY and CDR2 is SVGAGI. The CDR3 loop reads CASTSRNQPQHF. DNA for the CDR3: TGTGCCAGCACTTCTCGAAATCAGCCCCAGCATTTT.

A single count supports this clone. The chain employs TRBV6-4 and TRBJ1-1; unclear D gene. This CDR3 is built from 14 residues. Trimming stripped 2 bases from V and 4 bases from J, with 11 bases between. Per the germline V gene, CDR1 is MRHNA and CDR2 is SNTAGT. The CDR3 DNA reads TGTGCCAGCAGTGACGGCGGTCACGGCACTGAAGCTTTCTTT. Translation gives CASSDGGHGTEAFF.

The gene calls are TRBV6-5 and TRBJ2-7; a weak D match, TRBD2 (5 bases). Looked up from germline, CDR1 is MNHEY and CDR2 is SVGAGI. This CDR3 is built from 15 residues. Trimming cost V 4 bases and J 6 bases, with 19 bases left between them. CDR3 bases: TGTGCCAGCAGTTCTGGGCCCGGGGAGTTTCGCGAGCAGTACTTC. Residues: CASSSGPGEFREQYF.